This T cell receptor (beta chain) is from a study of identifying expanded T cells in peripheral blood. The CDR3 sequence is 13 residues long. Germline values: CDR1 LNHDA, CDR2 SQIVND (reference sequence). The ends lost 6 bases at V and 9 bases at J; junction bases unmatched: 8. Collection occurred without any documented infections or immune events in donors. Produced via immunoSEQ multiplex PCR; TCRdb's table is partial and in-frame only. The sample records around 85,000 clones, roughly 91% being singletons. This clone was counted many times. The clonotype comes from a person between 18 and 69 years old in good health. The V gene is TRBV19, the J gene TRBJ1-1; TRBD1 matches at 9 bases. Sequenced material: blood. In DNA form, the CDR3 reads TGTGCCAGTAGCTCCCAACAGGGGGCACAAGCTTTCTTT. Translating gives CASSSQQGAQAFF.